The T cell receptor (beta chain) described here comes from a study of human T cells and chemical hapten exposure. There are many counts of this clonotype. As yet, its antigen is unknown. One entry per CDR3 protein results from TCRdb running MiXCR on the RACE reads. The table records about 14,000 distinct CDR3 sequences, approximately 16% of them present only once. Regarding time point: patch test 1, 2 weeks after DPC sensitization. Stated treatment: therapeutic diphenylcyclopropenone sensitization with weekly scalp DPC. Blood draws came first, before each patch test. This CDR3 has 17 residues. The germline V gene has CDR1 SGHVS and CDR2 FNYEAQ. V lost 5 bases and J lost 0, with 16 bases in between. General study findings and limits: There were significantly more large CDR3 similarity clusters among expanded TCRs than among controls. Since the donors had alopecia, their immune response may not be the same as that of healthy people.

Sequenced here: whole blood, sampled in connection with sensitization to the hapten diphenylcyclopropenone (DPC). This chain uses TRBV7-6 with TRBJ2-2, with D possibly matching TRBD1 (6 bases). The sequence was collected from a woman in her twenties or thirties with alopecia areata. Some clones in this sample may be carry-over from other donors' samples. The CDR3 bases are TGTGCCAGCAGCCATAGTCTCAGGGGCCCGAACACCGGGGAGCTGTTTTTT. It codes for CASSHSLRGPNTGELFF.